These 3 T cell receptor beta chains came from one sample sequenced in a study of blood T cells in healthy people across ages. The use of a sample-barcoded 5' primer and a J-beta primer mix characterized a second PCR of roughly 7 to 12 cycles. Using its own MiXCR run on the 5' RACE reads, TCRdb lists one record per CDR3 protein. There are over 700,000 distinct CDR3 sequences in the sample; approximately 55% occur only once, and about two fifths lies in the top ten. Sequenced input: blood. The origin of the receptors is a man aged 80 or over in good health.

This clonotype was detected a few times. The chain employs TRBV29-1 and TRBJ2-5; no firm D call. Trimming cost V 8 bases and J 4 bases, with 17 bases left between them. This CDR3 is 13 amino acids long. The V gene's germline CDR1 is SQVTM and CDR2 ANQGSEA. The CDR3 bases are TGCAGCTCATCAGACACCCTGGGAGAGACCCAGTACTTC. It is translated as CSSSDTLGETQYF.

The table lists this clonotype with a count of one. The J gene is TRBJ1-4, the V gene TRBV20-1; no firm D call. This CDR3 is built from 15 residues. CDR1 is DFQATT, CDR2 SNEGSKA, per germline (reference sequence). The V end lost 0 bases, the J end lost 5 bases, and 13 bases lay between the germline ends. As DNA, the CDR3 is TGCAGTGCTAGAGAGCCAGGCAGTGGGAATGAAAAACTGTTTTTT. It specifies CSAREPGSGNEKLFF.

The V and J genes are TRBV11-2 and TRBJ2-3, with D maybe TRBD2 (6 bases). V dropped 1 base and J dropped 5 bases, with 13 bases sitting between them. The CDR3 is 15 amino acids. The germline V gene has CDR1 SGHAT and CDR2 FQNNGV. The CDR3 sequence: CASSLGGGTGDTQYF. CDR3 nucleotides: TGTGCCAGCAGCTTAGGAGGCGGGACTGGAGATACGCAGTATTTT.